This is a list of T cell receptor beta chains from one sample in a study of OX40 agonist ivuxolimab in advanced cancers. Sequencing used immunoSEQ multiplex PCR; TCRdb keeps in-frame clones, though not all of them. Of roughly 62,000 clones in the sample, 65% to 90% are singletons; the top ten hold 2% to 2.5%. Sequenced material: CD4+ or CD8+ T cells sorted from blood, taken in a trial of the OX40 agonist ivuxolimab. Receptors originate from an adult with an advanced solid tumor such as melanoma, head and neck, liver or kidney cancer. Both conserved end residues are part of each CDR3. Fields, in order: J gene, CDR3 length, V gene, clone size, D gene, CDR3 protein, CDR3 DNA. The D gene is left open where the match is weak. Rows give clone size only sometimes, using once, few, many, or a class for an expanded clone.

TRBJ2-1 17 TRBV2 once NA CASTLLRGAQKVNEQFF TGTGCCAGCACACTCCTCCGGGGGGCGCAAAAGGTCAATGAGCAGTTCTTC
TRBJ1-5 13 TRBV11-2 NA NA CASSLTDNQPQHF TGTGCCAGCAGTCTGACCGACAATCAGCCCCAGCATTTT
TRBJ1-5 15 TRBV19 NA NA CASSTLSPRFQPQHF TGTGCCAGTAGTACTCTATCCCCTCGGTTTCAGCCCCAGCATTTT
TRBJ2-7 15 TRBV19 NA NA CASSMEAGVTYEQYF TGTGCCAGTAGTATGGAAGCAGGGGTTACCTACGAGCAGTACTTC
TRBJ2-5 15 TRBV2 NA TRBD2 CASRDSGGAQETQYF TGTGCCAGCAGAGATAGCGGGGGGGCCCAAGAGACCCAGTACTTC
TRBJ1-2 16 TRBV7-2 NA TRBD1 CASSPLSRQGGYGYTF TGTGCCAGCAGCCCCCTCTCCAGACAGGGAGGCTATGGCTACACCTTC
TRBJ2-3 13 TRBV7-8 NA NA CASSPRTRDTQYF TGTGCCAGCAGCCCCAGGACAAGAGATACGCAGTATTTT
TRBJ2-7 13 TRBV7-7 once NA CASSLGAHDEQYF TGTGCTAGCAGCTTAGGAGCCCATGACGAGCAGTACTTC
TRBJ2-7 14 TRBV9 NA NA CASSVATGPYEQYF TGTGCCAGCAGCGTAGCTACGGGACCCTACGAGCAGTACTTC
TRBJ2-1 12 TRBV12-5 NA NA CASGFSGNEQFF TGTGCTAGTGGTTTCTCGGGCAATGAGCAGTTCTTC
TRBJ1-2 13 TRBV7-9 NA NA CASSGRVAYGYTF TGTGCCAGCAGCGGCAGGGTGGCCTATGGCTACACCTTC
TRBJ2-2 14 TRBV2 NA NA CASIRTVDTGELFF TGTGCCAGCATAAGGACAGTCGACACCGGGGAGCTGTTTTTT
TRBJ1-5 13 TRBV19 few NA CASSITTGQPQHF TGTGCCAGTAGTATCACAACAGGCCAGCCCCAGCATTTT
TRBJ2-1 15 TRBV9 NA TRBD2 CASSVGAGGVNEQFF TGTGCCAGCAGCGTAGGTGCGGGGGGGGTGAACGAGCAGTTCTTC
TRBJ1-2 14 TRBV27 NA TRBD1 CASSWPDREKGYTF TGTGCCAGCAGCTGGCCCGACAGGGAAAAAGGCTACACCTTC
TRBJ2-3 15 TRBV18 NA TRBD2 CASSPGGGGTDTQYF TGTGCCAGCTCACCGGGCGGGGGAGGCACAGATACGCAGTATTTT
TRBJ1-6 16 TRBV6-6 once TRBD1 CASSSRQGRGNSPLHF TGTGCCAGCAGTTCGAGACAGGGACGCGGTAATTCACCCCTCCACTTT
TRBJ1-1 15 TRBV5-1 once NA CASSPGGDGNTEAFF TGCGCCAGCAGCCCTGGTGGGGATGGGAACACTGAAGCTTTCTTT
TRBJ1-1 15 TRBV7-2 NA NA CASSLRRIQNTEAFF TGTGCCAGCAGCCTCCGGCGGATCCAGAACACTGAAGCTTTCTTT
TRBJ1-5 13 TRBV11-2 NA NA CASSLDGVQPQHF TGTGCCAGCAGCTTAGATGGGGTTCAGCCCCAGCATTTT
TRBJ2-1 21 TRBV5-1 NA TRBD1 CASSLPGGVASIRSSYNEQFF TGCGCCAGCAGCTTGCCAGGGGGCGTTGCGTCTATCAGGAGCTCCTACAATGAGCAGTTCTTC
TRBJ1-5 14 TRBV5-8 NA NA CASSGGQHPSPQHF TGTGCCAGCAGCGGCGGACAGCACCCGTCGCCCCAGCATTTT
TRBJ1-4 16 TRBV2 few TRBD1 CASKSWTGTPNEKLFF TGTGCCAGCAAATCTTGGACAGGGACCCCTAATGAAAAACTGTTTTTT
TRBJ2-3 14 TRBV2 NA NA CASSGVASTDTQYF TGTGCCAGCAGTGGGGTCGCGAGCACAGATACGCAGTATTTT
TRBJ1-1 13 TRBV9 NA NA CASSVAGPGEAFF TGTGCCAGCAGCGTTGCGGGCCCAGGGGAAGCTTTCTTT
TRBJ2-5 14 TRBV6-1 NA TRBD1 CASSEGTGQETQYF TGTGCCAGCAGTGAGGGGACAGGGCAGGAGACCCAGTACTTC
TRBJ1-5 12 TRBV10-3 NA NA CAISSGDQPQHF TGTGCCATCAGTTCCGGAGATCAGCCCCAGCATTTT
TRBJ2-6 17 TRBV7-2 NA NA CASSLRLGEIGANVLTF TGTGCCAGCAGCTTACGCTTGGGAGAGATTGGGGCCAACGTCCTGACTTTC
TRBJ1-2 16 TRBV28 NA NA CASSLSAGASGYGYTF TGTGCCAGCAGTTTATCAGCAGGGGCTAGTGGATATGGCTACACCTTC
TRBJ2-7 13 TRBV7-7 few TRBD1 CASSLHGQDEQYF TGTGCTAGCAGCTTACACGGACAGGACGAGCAGTACTTC